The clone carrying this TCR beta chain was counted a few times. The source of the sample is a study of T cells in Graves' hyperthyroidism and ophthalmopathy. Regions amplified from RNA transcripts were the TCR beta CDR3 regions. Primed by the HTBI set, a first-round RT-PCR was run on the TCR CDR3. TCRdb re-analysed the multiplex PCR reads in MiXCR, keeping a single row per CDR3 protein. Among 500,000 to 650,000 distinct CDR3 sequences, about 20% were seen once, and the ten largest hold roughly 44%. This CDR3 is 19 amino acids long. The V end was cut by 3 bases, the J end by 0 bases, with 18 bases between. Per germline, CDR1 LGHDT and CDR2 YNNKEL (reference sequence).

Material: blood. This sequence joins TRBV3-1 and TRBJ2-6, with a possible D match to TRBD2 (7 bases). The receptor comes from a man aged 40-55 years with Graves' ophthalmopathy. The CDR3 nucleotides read TGTGCCAGCAGCCATTCCTGGGAGGGGGGGAGCTCTGGGGCCAACGTCCTGACTTTC. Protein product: CASSHSWEGGSSGANVLTF.